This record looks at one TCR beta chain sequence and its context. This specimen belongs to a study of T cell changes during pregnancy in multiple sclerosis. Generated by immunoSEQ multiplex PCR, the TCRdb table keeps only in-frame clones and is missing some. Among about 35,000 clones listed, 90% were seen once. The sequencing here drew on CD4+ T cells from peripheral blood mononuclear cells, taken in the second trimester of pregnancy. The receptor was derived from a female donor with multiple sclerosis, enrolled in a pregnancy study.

Here the CDR3 reads CAWTRGGSGELFF. The CDR3 bases are TGTGCCTGGACTAGGGGGGGATCCGGGGAGCTGTTTTTT. V gene TRBV30 combines with J gene TRBJ2-2; a weak D match, TRBD2 (7 bases). From germline, CDR1 is GTSNPN and CDR2 SVGIG (reference sequence). The V and J ends lost 4 bases and 6 bases respectively, with 12 bases between them. The CDR3 spans 13 residues.